These 28 T cell receptor beta chains share one sample of origin, sequenced in a study of beta chain features in type 1 diabetes. The study reverse transcribed the entire isolated RNA, so it sequenced expressed TCRB transcripts. Some clones are missing from TCRdb's copy, which holds only in-frame ones; the method was immunoSEQ multiplex PCR. This table holds 900,000 or so clones, about a sixth found once. The specimen sequenced was naive CD4+ T cells from blood. These TCRs come from a woman aged 18-29 years in good health.

V gene TRBV25-1 combines with J gene TRBJ2-7; possibly TRBD1 or TRBD2 for D (5 bases each). CDR3 length equals 15 residues. Germline CDR1 reads MGHDK; CDR2 reads SYGVNS. Trimming took 3 bases from V and 2 from J, leaving 14 bases between them. CDR3 amino acids: CASSDTGTGTYEQYF. CDR3 nucleotide sequence: TGTGCCAGCAGTGACACCGGGACGGGAACCTACGAGCAGTACTTC.

The chain joins TRBV7-9 to TRBJ2-3, with 10 nucleotides matching TRBD2. The germline CDR1 and CDR2 sequences are SEHNR and FQNEAQ (reference sequence). This CDR3 contains 12 residues. V lost 7 bases, J lost 6 bases, and 1 base stayed unmatched. CDR3 protein: CASTTSGDTQYF. The CDR3 bases are TGTGCCAGCACGACTAGCGGGGATACGCAGTATTTT.

This clone was detected only a few times. The chain carries TRBV7-9 and TRBJ2-1; no reliable D call. Trimming left V 5 bases short and J 0 bases short, with 23 bases between. Looked up from germline, CDR1 is SEHNR and CDR2 is FQNEAQ (reference sequence). This CDR3 has 19 amino acids. The CDR3 loop is CASSPYVGIFSSSYNEQFF. The CDR3 DNA sequence: TGTGCCAGCAGCCCATATGTTGGGATCTTCTCAAGCTCCTACAATGAGCAGTTCTTC.

CDR3 DNA sequence: TGTGCCAGCCAGAACAGAATCTACGAGCAGTACTTC. Translating gives CASQNRIYEQYF. This chain uses TRBV6-6 with TRBJ2-7; no clear D gene. Trimming removed 8 bases at V and 3 bases at J, with 11 bases between. This CDR3 contains 12 residues. Per germline, CDR1 MNHNY and CDR2 SVGAGI (reference sequence).

This clone was counted between two and nine times. V and J are TRBV19 and TRBJ2-2, with D tentatively TRBD1 or TRBD2 (5 bases each). V was cut by 7 bases and J by 5 bases, with 17 bases left in between. CDR3 length: 15 amino acids. From germline, CDR1 is LNHDA and CDR2 SQIVND (reference sequence). The CDR3 loop reads CASTQDRGVTGELFF. For the CDR3, the DNA is TGTGCCAGTACCCAAGATCGAGGGGTTACCGGGGAGCTGTTTTTT.

This clone was counted only a few times. The chain joins TRBV18 to TRBJ2-7; 9 bases are a match to TRBD1. CDR3 size: 16 residues. Losses at the gene ends were 5 bases for V and 3 bases for J; bases not matched to a gene: 11. Germline V gives CDR1 KGHSH, CDR2 LQKENI. The CDR3 sequence is CASSKGTGSEDYEQYF. CDR3 nucleotide sequence: TGTGCCAGCTCAAAAGGGACAGGGTCGGAGGACTACGAGCAGTACTTC.

This clone has just a few counts. This sequence joins TRBV27 and TRBJ2-4; D is perhaps TRBD1 or TRBD2 (7 bases each). The CDR3 covers 16 residues. CDR1 is MNHEY, CDR2 SMNVEV, per germline (reference sequence). Deletions cut 5 bases from V and 7 bases from J, with 21 bases between. Here the CDR3 reads CASSRGRGQVGNIQYF. CDR3 nucleotides: TGTGCCAGCAGTAGGGGGAGGGGGCAGGTGGGGAACATTCAGTACTTC.

J is TRBJ2-5 and V is TRBV23-1, with 10 positions matching TRBD1. TRBV23-1 is an open reading frame whose function is uncertain. The CDR3 loop spans 14 amino acids. The V segment lost 7 bases and the J segment 3 bases; nucleotides outside the gene matches: 5. As DNA, the CDR3 is TGCGCCAGCAACTGGGGGACAGGGGAAGAGACCCAGTACTTC. This gives the protein CASNWGTGEETQYF.

The rearrangement joins TRBV7-9 to TRBJ2-2, with TRBD2 matching 8 bases. This CDR3 comprises 17 residues. CDR1 and CDR2 from the germline V gene are SEHNR and FQNEAQ (reference sequence). Losses at the gene ends were 6 bases for V and 5 bases for J; bases not matched to a gene: 14. Here the CDR3 reads CASRLMESGSRTGELFF. CDR3 coding DNA: TGTGCCAGCAGACTCATGGAGAGCGGGAGTAGGACCGGGGAGCTGTTTTTT.

This clone was observed a handful of times. The gene calls are TRBV25-1 and TRBJ2-3; tentative D call: TRBD2 (5 bases). The germline gives CDR1 MGHDK, CDR2 SYGVNS. The CDR3 runs to 14 residues. The V end lost 2 bases, the J end lost 4 bases, and 10 bases lay between the germline ends. CDR3 sequence: CASSEAGNSDTQYF. The CDR3 nucleotides read TGTGCCAGCAGTGAAGCCGGGAATTCAGATACGCAGTATTTT.

The chain joins TRBV5-4 to TRBJ1-2, with a weak D call TRBD1 (6 bases). The V gene's germline CDR1 is SGHNT and CDR2 YYREEE (reference sequence). The V gene lost 4 bases and the J gene lost 4 bases, with 14 bases spanning the gap. The CDR3 runs to 14 residues. CDR3 protein: CASSPGDTSYGYTF. Here the CDR3 DNA reads TGTGCCAGCAGCCCAGGGGATACCTCCTATGGCTACACCTTC.

CDR3 residues: CASSQLGGGTDTQYF. The CDR3 DNA reads TGTGCCAGCAGCCAGCTCGGGGGGGGGACAGATACGCAGTATTTT. This sequence joins TRBV4-2 and TRBJ2-3; 8 bases agree with TRBD2. There are 15 residues in the CDR3. The V gene's germline CDR1 is LGHNA and CDR2 YNFKEQ. V was pared by 3 bases and J by 3 bases, with 5 bases of the junction left unmatched.

This clone turned up a few times. The rearrangement joins TRBV27 to TRBJ2-5; D not resolved. Germline V lookup: CDR1 MNHEY, CDR2 SMNVEV (reference sequence). The CDR3 loop spans 13 amino acids. V lost 5 bases and J 2 bases, leaving 9 bases between the germline ends. CDR3 sequence: CASSANLQETQYF. CDR3 in DNA: TGTGCCAGCAGTGCAAACCTTCAAGAGACCCAGTACTTC.

This clone was detected only a few times. The CDR3 here is CASSGGSQPQHF. The CDR3 DNA follows: TGTGCCAGCAGTGGGGGCAGTCAGCCCCAGCATTTT. The chain recombines TRBV28 with TRBJ1-5; possibly TRBD1 for D (6 bases). V lost 5 bases to trimming and J lost 6 bases, with 8 bases between them. Germline CDR1 MDHEN, CDR2 SYDVKM. This CDR3 region has 12 residues.

This sequence joins TRBV7-2 and TRBJ1-5; weak D call: TRBD1 (5 bases). Trimming left V 5 bases short and J 2 bases short, with 10 bases between. This CDR3 is 14 amino acids long. In germline, CDR1 is SGHTA, CDR2 FQGNSA. The CDR3 nucleotides are TGTGCCAGCAGCCCCTTGGGGGGCAATCAGCCCCAGCATTTT. It is translated as CASSPLGGNQPQHF.

This clone was recorded a few times. Here the CDR3 DNA reads TGTGCCAGCAGTGTGGGACTGCAAGAGACCCAGTACTTC. Translating gives CASSVGLQETQYF. The chain recombines TRBV6-1 with TRBJ2-5; weak D call: TRBD2 (6 bases). Germline values: CDR1 MNHNS, CDR2 SASEGT. The V gene lost 4 bases and the J gene lost 2 bases, with 8 bases spanning the gap. The CDR3 covers 13 residues.

The sample holds a few counts of this clone. The V gene is TRBV28, the J gene TRBJ1-3, with D possibly matching TRBD1 (5 bases). Germline V gene sequence: CDR1 MDHEN, CDR2 SYDVKM. With 5 bases removed from V and 2 bases from J, the gap between germline ends came to 22 bases. The CDR3 has 18 amino acids. The CDR3: CASSHRGTPLSPGNTIYF. The CDR3 DNA follows: TGTGCCAGCAGTCACCGCGGGACCCCTCTTAGCCCTGGAAACACCATATATTTT.

The chain links TRBV2 to TRBJ2-7; the match to TRBD2 covers 7 bases. The V gene end was trimmed by 4 bases and the J gene end by 5 bases; junction bases not matched to a gene: 5. Germline V lookup: CDR1 SNHLY, CDR2 FYNNEI. This CDR3 has 13 amino acids. The CDR3 DNA is TGTGCCAGCAGTGGGGACTACCTGAACGAGCAGTACTTC. This encodes CASSGDYLNEQYF.

This clone was counted only a few times. The chain combines TRBV19 with TRBJ2-1; 11 nucleotides agree with TRBD2. CDR3 length: 19 amino acids. The germline CDR1 and CDR2 sequences are LNHDA and SQIVND (reference sequence). V shed 3 bases, J shed 0 bases, and the junction held 10 bases outside the gene matches. CDR3 sequence: CASSISRGSGRGSYNEQFF. The CDR3 nucleotides are TGTGCCAGTAGTATCTCCCGCGGTAGCGGGAGGGGCTCCTACAATGAGCAGTTCTTC.

The chain is built from TRBV7-3 and TRBJ1-1; D unresolved. Germline V gene sequence: CDR1 SGHTA, CDR2 FQGTGA. The CDR3 loop spans 13 amino acids. Trimming shortened V by 0 bases and J by 8 bases, and 10 bases separated the two germline ends. CDR3 sequence (DNA): TGTGCCAGCAGCTTAACGTTTGACTCGGAAGCTTTCTTT. Translating it yields CASSLTFDSEAFF.

This chain joins TRBV21-1 and TRBJ2-6; the table calls TRBD2, which could not be checked here. TRBV21-1 is shown as a pseudogene. The CDR3 spans 17 residues. In DNA, the CDR3 is TGTGCCAGCAGCAAAGGATCGGGAGTCTCTGGGGCCAACGTCCTGACTTTC. It yields the protein CASSKGSGVSGANVLTF.

The J gene is TRBJ2-6, the V gene TRBV2; D remains unclear. Looked up from germline, CDR1 is SNHLY and CDR2 is FYNNEI. The V gene lost 2 bases and the J gene lost 1 base, with 12 bases spanning the gap. CDR3 size: 17 residues. Written as DNA, the CDR3 is TGTGCCAGCAGTGAACTGGTGTTGCGATCTGGGGCCAACGTCCTGACTTTC. Protein sequence: CASSELVLRSGANVLTF.

V usage is TRBV27 and J usage is TRBJ2-3; TRBD1 is a possible D gene (6 bases). Germline CDR1 MNHEY, CDR2 SMNVEV (reference sequence). V was pared by 7 bases and J by 6 bases, with 14 bases between. This CDR3 contains 13 residues. The CDR3, as DNA: TGTGCCAGCATGGTAGGGCAGGGGGATACGCAGTATTTT. Its translation is CASMVGQGDTQYF.

The rearrangement uses TRBV7-2 and TRBJ2-7, with D possibly being TRBD1 (5 bases). The germline V gene encodes CDR1 SGHTA and CDR2 FQGNSA. The CDR3 is 15 residues long. V dropped 1 base and J dropped 2 bases, with 12 bases sitting between them. The CDR3: CASSLVSTVTYEQYF. For the CDR3, the DNA is TGTGCCAGCAGCTTAGTCTCGACAGTGACCTACGAGCAGTACTTC.

This clone was recorded a few times. The rearrangement joins TRBV29-1 to TRBJ1-1; D not resolved. This CDR3 has 11 residues. V was pared by 4 bases and J by 3 bases, with 6 bases between. Germline-derived CDR1 and CDR2 are SQVTM and ANQGSEA. The CDR3 loop reads CSVGSYTEAFF. The CDR3 bases are TGCAGCGTTGGCTCGTACACTGAAGCTTTCTTT. The full variable domain, its missing parts supplied by reference TRBV29-1 and TRBJ1-1, is SAVISQKPSRDICQRGTSLTIQCQVDSQVTMMFWYRQQPGQSLTLIATANQGSEATYESGFVIDKFPISRPNLTFSTLTVSNMSPEDSSIYLCSVGSYTEAFFGQGTRLTVV.

The CDR3 is CASRGTSGRGPDTQYF. The CDR3 DNA reads TGTGCCAGCAGAGGGACTAGCGGGAGAGGGCCCGATACGCAGTATTTT. The chain has TRBV2 and TRBJ2-3; 14 positions agree with TRBD2. The trim removed 6 bases at V and 6 bases at J, leaving 8 bases unmatched. Germline V gene lookup returns CDR1 SNHLY and CDR2 FYNNEI. The CDR3 has 16 amino acids. Together with reference TRBV2 and TRBJ2-3, the CDR3 gives the full variable domain: EPEVTQTPSHQVTQMGQEVILRCVPISNHLYFYWYRQILGQKVEFLVSFYNNEISEKSEIFDDQFSVERPDGSNFTLKIRSTKLEDSAMYFCASRGTSGRGPDTQYFGPGTRLTVL.

This clone was detected only a few times. The rearrangement uses TRBV18 and TRBJ1-5, with unresolved D. Germline CDR1 is KGHSH and CDR2 is LQKENI. This CDR3 is built from 14 residues. V was pared by 3 bases and J by 7 bases, with 13 bases between. For the CDR3, the DNA is TGTGCCAGCTCACCCCTCTGGTCCCGGCAGCCCCAGCATTTT. Translation gives CASSPLWSRQPQHF.

The sample holds one count of this clone. This chain joins TRBV4-2 and TRBJ2-7; no definite D call. Deletions cut 1 base from V and 1 base from J, with 8 bases between. Germline V gives CDR1 LGHNA, CDR2 YNFKEQ. The CDR3 totals 14 residues. This CDR3 is CASSQGAQSYEQYF. CDR3 nucleotide sequence: TGTGCCAGCAGCCAAGGAGCACAGTCCTACGAGCAGTACTTC.